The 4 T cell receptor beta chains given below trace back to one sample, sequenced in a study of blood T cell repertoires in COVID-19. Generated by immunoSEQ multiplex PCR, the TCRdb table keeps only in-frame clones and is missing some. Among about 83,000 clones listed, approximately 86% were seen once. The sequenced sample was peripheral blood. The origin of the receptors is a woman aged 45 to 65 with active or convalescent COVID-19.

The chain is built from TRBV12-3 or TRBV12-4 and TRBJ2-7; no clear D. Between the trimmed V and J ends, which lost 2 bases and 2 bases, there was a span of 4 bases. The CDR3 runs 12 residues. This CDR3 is CASSLTAYEQYF. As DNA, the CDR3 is TGTGCCAGCAGTTTAACAGCCTACGAGCAGTACTTC.

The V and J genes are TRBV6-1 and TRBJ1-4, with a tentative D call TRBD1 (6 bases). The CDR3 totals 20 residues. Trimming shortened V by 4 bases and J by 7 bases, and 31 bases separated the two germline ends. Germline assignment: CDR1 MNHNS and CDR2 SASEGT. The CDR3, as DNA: TGTGCCAGCAGTGCCCTCCTCGGGGGGACATCAGGCGGTGGTCGTGAAAAACTGTTTTTT. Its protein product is CASSALLGGTSGGGREKLFF.

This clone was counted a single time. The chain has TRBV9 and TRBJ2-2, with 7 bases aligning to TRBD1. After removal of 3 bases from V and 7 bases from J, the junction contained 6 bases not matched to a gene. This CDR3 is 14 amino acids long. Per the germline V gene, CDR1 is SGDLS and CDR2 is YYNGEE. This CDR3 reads CASSARQGSGELFF. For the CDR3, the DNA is TGTGCCAGCAGCGCTCGACAGGGAAGCGGGGAGCTGTTTTTT.

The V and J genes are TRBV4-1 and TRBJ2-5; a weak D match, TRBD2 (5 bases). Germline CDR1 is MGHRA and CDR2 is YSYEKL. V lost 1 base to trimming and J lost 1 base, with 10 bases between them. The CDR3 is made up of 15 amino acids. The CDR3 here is CASSQARAGQETQYF. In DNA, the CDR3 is TGCGCCAGCAGCCAAGCGCGGGCGGGCCAAGAGACCCAGTACTTC.